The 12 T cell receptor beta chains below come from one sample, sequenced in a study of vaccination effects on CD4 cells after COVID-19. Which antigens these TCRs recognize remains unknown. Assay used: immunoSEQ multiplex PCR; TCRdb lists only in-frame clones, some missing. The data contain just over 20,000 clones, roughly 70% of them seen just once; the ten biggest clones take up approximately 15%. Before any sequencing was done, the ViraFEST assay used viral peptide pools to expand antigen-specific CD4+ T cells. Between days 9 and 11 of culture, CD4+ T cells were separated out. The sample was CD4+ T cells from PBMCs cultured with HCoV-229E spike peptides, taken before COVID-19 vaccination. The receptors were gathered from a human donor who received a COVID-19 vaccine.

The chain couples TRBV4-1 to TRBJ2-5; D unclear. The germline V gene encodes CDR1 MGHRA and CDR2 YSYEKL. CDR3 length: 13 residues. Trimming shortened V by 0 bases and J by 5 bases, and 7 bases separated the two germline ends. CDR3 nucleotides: TGCGCCAGCAGCCAAGATCAAGGGGAGACCCAGTACTTC. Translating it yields CASSQDQGETQYF.

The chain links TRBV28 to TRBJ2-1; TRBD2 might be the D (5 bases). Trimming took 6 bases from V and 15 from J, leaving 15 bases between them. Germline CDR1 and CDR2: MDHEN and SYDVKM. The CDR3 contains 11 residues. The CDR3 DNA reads TGTGCCAGCAGCAGTACTAGTAGTATGTTCTTC. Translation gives CASSSTSSMFF. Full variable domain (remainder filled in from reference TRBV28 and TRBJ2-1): DVKVTQSSRYLVKRTGEKVFLECVQDMDHENMFWYRQDPGLGLRLIYFSYDVKMKEKGDIPEGYSVSREKKERFSLILESASTNQTSMYLCASSSTSSMFFGPGTRLTVL.

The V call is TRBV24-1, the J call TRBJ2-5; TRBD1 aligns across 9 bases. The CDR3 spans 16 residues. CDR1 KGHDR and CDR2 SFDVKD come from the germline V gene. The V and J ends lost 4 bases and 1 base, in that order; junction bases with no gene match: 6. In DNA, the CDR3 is TGTGCCACCAGTGAAACCGGGACAGGGCCCCAAGAGACCCAGTACTTC. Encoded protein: CATSETGTGPQETQYF.

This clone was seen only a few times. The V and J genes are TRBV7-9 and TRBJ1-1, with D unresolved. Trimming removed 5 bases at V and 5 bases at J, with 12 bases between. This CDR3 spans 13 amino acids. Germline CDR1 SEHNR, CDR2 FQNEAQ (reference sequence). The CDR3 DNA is TGTGCCAGCAGCCCCCGAGTGGCTACTGAAGCTTTCTTT. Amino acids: CASSPRVATEAFF. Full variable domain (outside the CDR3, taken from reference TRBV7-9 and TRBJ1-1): DTGVSQNPRHKITKRGQNVTFRCDPISEHNRLYWYRQTLGQGPEFLTYFQNEAQLEKSRLLSDRFSAERPKGSFSTLEIQRTEQGDSAMYLCASSPRVATEAFFGQGTRLTVV.

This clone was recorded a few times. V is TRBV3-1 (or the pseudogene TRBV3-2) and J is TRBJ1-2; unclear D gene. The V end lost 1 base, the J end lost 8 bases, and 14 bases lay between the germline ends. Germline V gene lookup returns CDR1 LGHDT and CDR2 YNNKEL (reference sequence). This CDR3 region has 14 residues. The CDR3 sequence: CASSQGRMKTGYTF. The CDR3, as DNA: TGTGCCAGCAGCCAAGGACGGATGAAAACCGGCTACACCTTC.

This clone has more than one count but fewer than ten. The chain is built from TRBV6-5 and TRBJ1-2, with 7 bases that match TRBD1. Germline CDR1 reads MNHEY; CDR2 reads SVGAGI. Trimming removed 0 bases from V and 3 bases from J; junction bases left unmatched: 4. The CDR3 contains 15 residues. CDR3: CASSYSAGGDYGYTF. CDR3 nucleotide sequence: TGTGCCAGCAGTTACTCGGCAGGGGGAGACTATGGCTACACCTTC.

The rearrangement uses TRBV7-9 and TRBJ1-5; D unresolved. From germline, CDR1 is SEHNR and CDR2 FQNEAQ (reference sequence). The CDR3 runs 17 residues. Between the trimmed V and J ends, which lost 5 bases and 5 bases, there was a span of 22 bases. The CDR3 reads CASSPIDWEGLDQPQHF. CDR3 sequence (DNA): TGTGCCAGCAGCCCCATCGATTGGGAGGGTCTCGATCAGCCCCAGCATTTT. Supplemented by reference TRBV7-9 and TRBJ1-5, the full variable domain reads DTGVSQNPRHKITKRGQNVTFRCDPISEHNRLYWYRQTLGQGPEFLTYFQNEAQLEKSRLLSDRFSAERPKGSFSTLEIQRTEQGDSAMYLCASSPIDWEGLDQPQHFGDGTRLSIL.

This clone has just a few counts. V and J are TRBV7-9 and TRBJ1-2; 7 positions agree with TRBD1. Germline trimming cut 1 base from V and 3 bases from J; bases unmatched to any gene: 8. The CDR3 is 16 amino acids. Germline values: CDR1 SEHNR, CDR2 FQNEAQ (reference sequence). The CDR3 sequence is CASSLGSLRGDYGYTF. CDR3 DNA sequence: TGTGCCAGCAGCTTAGGTAGCCTCAGGGGGGACTATGGCTACACCTTC.

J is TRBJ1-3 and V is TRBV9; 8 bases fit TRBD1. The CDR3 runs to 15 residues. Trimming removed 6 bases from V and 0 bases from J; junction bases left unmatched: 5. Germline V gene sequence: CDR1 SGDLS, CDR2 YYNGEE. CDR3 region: CASTAGGPSGNTIYF. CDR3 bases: TGTGCCAGCACCGCAGGGGGCCCCTCTGGAAACACCATATATTTT.

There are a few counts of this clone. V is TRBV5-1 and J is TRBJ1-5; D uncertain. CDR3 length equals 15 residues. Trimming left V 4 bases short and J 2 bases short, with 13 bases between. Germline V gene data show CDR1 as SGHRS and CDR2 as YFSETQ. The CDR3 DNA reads TGCGCCAGCAGCCTTGGACCCCTAGGCAATCAGCCCCAGCATTTT. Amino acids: CASSLGPLGNQPQHF.

The CDR3 is CATSRDSRTGGRYTF. In DNA, the CDR3 is TGTGCCACCAGCAGAGATAGTCGGACAGGGGGGCGCTACACCTTC. V and J are TRBV15 and TRBJ1-2, with 10 positions matching TRBD1. CDR1 is LNHNV, CDR2 YYDKDF, per germline (reference sequence). The CDR3 covers 15 residues. Trimming at V came to 0 bases and at J to 9 bases, leaving 7 bases not matched to a gene. The full variable domain, completed using reference TRBV15 and TRBJ1-2, is DAMVIQNPRYQVTQFGKPVTLSCSQTLNHNVMYWYQQKSSQAPKLLFHYYDKDFNNEADTPDNFQSRRPNTSFCFLDIRSPGLGDTAMYLCATSRDSRTGGRYTFGSGTRLTVV.

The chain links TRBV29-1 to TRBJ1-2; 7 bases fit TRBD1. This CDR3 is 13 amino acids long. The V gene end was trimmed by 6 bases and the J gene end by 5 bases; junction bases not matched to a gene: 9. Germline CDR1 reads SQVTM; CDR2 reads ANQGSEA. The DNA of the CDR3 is TGCAGCGTGTGGGACAGCCAGAGATATGGCTACACCTTC. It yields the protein CSVWDSQRYGYTF.